The clone carrying this T cell receptor (beta chain) was seen only once. This was the immunoSEQ v3 assay. Libraries were prepared by immunoSEQ multiplex PCR; TCRdb keeps only in-frame clonotypes and omits some of them. The data show 13,000 or so clones, 66% seen once. The CDR3 is 12 amino acids. Trimming cost V 2 bases and J 8 bases, with 9 bases left between them. CDR1 and CDR2 from the germline V gene are MDHEN and SYDVKM. Time point indicated: pre-treatment sample, taken before nivolumab and TIL therapy. Pleural nodules or supraclavicular lymph nodes made up most of the excised metastases sampled. This specimen belongs to a study of TIL therapy for anti-PD-1-resistant metastatic lung cancer.

Sequences were derived from tumor tissue, sampled at baseline. The rearrangement links TRBV28 to TRBJ1-2; D is undetermined. This TCR was recovered from a woman aged 30-85 years with non-small cell lung cancer. In nucleotides, the CDR3 is TGTGCCAGCAGTTTAAAAGATTACGGCTACACCTTC. It translates to CASSLKDYGYTF.